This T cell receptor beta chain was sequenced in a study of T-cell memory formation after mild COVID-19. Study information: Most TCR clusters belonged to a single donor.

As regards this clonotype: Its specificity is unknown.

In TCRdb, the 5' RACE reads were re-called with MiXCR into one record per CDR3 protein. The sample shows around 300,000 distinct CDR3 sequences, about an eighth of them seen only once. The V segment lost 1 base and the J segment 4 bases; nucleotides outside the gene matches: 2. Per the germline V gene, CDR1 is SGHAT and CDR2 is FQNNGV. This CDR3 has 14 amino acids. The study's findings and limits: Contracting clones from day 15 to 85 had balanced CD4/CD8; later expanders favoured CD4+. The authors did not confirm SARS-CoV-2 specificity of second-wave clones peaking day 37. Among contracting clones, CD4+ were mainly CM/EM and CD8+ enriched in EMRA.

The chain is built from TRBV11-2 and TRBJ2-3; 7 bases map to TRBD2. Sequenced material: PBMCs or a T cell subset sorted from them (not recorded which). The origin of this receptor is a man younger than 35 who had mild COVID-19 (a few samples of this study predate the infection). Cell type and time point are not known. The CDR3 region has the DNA TGTGCCAGCAGCTTAGGGACTAGGGCAGATACGCAGTATTTT. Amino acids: CASSLGTRADTQYF.